This T cell receptor beta chain originates from a study of T cell repertoires in cytomegalovirus infection. This clonotype was seen more than once but under ten times. Antigen specificity is unknown. Germline V lookup: CDR1 SGHAT, CDR2 FQDESV (reference sequence). CDR3 size: 17 residues. Trimming left V 6 bases short and J 1 base short, with 18 bases between. TCRdb re-analysed the reads in MiXCR, keeping a single row per CDR3 protein. The sample shows about 770,000 distinct CDR3 sequences, 25% to 35% of them seen only once. The source of this sequence is a human donor in good health (CMV status not recorded). Some clones in this sample may be carry-over from other donors' samples. This chain uses TRBV11-1 with TRBJ2-2; possibly TRBD2 for D (6 bases). This material consisted of cultured CD8+ T cells from PBMCs, taken from culture after CMV antigen stimulation. The CDR3, as DNA: TGTGCCAGCAGACCGACGATAGGGGACTTGAACACCGGGGAGCTGTTTTTT. Protein: CASRPTIGDLNTGELFF. Complete variable domain (other parts from reference TRBV11-1 and TRBJ2-2): EAEVAQSPRYKITEKSQAVAFWCDPISGHATLYWYRQILGQGPELLVQFQDESVVDDSQLPKDRFSAERLKGVDSTLKIQPAELGDSAMYLCASRPTIGDLNTGELFFGEGSRLTVL.